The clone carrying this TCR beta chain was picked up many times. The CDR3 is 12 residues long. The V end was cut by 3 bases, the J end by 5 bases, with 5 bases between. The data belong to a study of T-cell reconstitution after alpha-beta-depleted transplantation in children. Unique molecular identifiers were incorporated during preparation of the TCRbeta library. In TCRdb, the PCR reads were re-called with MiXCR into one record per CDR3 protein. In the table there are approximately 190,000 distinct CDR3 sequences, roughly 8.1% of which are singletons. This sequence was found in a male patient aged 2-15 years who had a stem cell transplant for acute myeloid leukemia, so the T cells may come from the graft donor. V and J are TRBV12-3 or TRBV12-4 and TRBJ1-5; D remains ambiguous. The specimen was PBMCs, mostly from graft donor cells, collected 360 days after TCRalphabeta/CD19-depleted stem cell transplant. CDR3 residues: CASSFEDQPQHF. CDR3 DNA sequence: TGTGCCAGCAGTTTCGAAGATCAGCCCCAGCATTTT.